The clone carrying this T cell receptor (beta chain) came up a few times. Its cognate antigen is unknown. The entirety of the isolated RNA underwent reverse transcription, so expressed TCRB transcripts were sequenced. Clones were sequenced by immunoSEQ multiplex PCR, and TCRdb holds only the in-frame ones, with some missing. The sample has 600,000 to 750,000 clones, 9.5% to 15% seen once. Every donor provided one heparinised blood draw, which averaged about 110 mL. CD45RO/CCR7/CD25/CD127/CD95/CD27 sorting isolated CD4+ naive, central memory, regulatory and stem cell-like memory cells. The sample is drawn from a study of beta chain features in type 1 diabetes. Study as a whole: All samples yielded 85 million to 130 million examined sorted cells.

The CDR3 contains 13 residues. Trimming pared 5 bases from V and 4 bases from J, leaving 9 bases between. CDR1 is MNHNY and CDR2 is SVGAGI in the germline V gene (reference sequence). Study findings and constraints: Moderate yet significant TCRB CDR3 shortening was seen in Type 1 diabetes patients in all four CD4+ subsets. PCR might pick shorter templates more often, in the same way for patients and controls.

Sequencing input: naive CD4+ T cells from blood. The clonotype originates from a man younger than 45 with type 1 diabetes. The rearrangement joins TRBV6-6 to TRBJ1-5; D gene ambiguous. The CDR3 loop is CASSLGRNQPQHF. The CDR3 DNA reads TGTGCCAGCAGTCTAGGAAGAAATCAGCCCCAGCATTTT.